This TCR beta chain was profiled in a study of early T cells in non-severe SARS-CoV-2 infection. Study-level background: Sequencing used unsorted whole-blood bulk RNA, so chains lack pairing. Overall study results and limits: Anti-spike CD8 responses were favored in VDJdb matching, and private and CD4 specificities were missed.

cDNA molecules, individually, were tagged with unique molecular identifiers. Using its own MiXCR run on the 5' RACE reads, TCRdb lists one record per CDR3 protein. The table shows about 23,000 distinct CDR3 sequences, with 5.3% occurring only once. This clonotype was picked up a small number of times. Its antigen is as yet unknown. Germline-derived CDR1 and CDR2 are SGHVS and FQNEAQ. Deletions cut 3 bases from V and 2 bases from J, with 3 bases between. This CDR3 contains 12 residues. The sequencing input was whole blood. The chain employs TRBV7-8 and TRBJ2-3; D not certain. This sequence was found in an adult who was a healthcare worker with PCR-confirmed SARS-CoV-2 infection or an uninfected control (not recorded which). CDR3 region: CASSLSTDTQYF. The CDR3 coding sequence is TGTGCCAGCAGCTTGTCCACAGATACGCAGTATTTT. Complete variable domain (other parts from reference TRBV7-8 and TRBJ2-3): GAGVSQSPRYKVAKRGQDVALRCDPISGHVSLFWYQQALGQGPEFLTYFQNEAQLDKSGLPSDRFFAERPEGSVSTLKIQRTQQEDSAVYLCASSLSTDTQYFGPGTRLTVL.